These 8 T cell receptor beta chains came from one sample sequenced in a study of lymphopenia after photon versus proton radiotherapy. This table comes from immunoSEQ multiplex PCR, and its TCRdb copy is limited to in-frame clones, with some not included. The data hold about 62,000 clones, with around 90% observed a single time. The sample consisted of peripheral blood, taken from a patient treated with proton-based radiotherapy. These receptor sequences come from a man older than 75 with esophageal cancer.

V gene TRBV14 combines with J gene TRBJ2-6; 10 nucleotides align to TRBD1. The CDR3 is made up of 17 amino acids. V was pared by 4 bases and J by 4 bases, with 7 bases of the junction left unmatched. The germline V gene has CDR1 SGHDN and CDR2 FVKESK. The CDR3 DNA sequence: TGTGCCAGCAGCCCGGGACAGGGGAAGTCCGGGGCCAACGTCCTGACTTTC. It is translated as CASSPGQGKSGANVLTF. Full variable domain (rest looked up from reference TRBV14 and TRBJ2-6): EAGVTQFPSHSVIEKGQTVTLRCDPISGHDNLYWYRRVMGKEIKFLLHFVKESKQDESGMPNNRFLAERTGGTYSTLKVQPAELEDSGVYFCASSPGQGKSGANVLTFGAGSRLTVL.

CDR3 nucleotides: TGCGCCAGCAGAAACGGGACAGGGGCGAACACCGGGGAGCTGTTTTTT. Amino acid sequence: CASRNGTGANTGELFF. The genes are TRBV10-1 and TRBJ2-2; 10 nucleotides match TRBD1. The CDR3 sequence is 16 residues long. In germline, CDR1 is WNHNN, CDR2 SYGVQD (reference sequence). V shed 6 bases and J 0 bases; nucleotides not matched to a gene: 4.

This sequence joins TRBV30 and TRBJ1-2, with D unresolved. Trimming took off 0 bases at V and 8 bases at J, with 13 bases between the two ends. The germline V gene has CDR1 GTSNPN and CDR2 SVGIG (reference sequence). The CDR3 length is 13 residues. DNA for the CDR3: TGTGCCTGGAGTGTACTACTCCAGTGGGGCTACACCTTC. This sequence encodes CAWSVLLQWGYTF.

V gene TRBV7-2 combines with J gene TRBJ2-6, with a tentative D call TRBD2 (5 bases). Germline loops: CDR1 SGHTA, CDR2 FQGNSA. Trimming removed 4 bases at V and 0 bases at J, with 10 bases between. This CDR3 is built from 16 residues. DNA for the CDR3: TGTGCCAGCAGCTCCAGAGGGTACTCTGGGGCCAACGTCCTGACTTTC. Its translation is CASSSRGYSGANVLTF.

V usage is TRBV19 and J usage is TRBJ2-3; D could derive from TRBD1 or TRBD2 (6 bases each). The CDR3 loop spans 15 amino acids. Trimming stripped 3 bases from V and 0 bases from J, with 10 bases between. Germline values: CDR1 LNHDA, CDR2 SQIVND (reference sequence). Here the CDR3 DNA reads TGTGCCAGTAGTATCACAGGGACTAGCACAGATACGCAGTATTTT. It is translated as CASSITGTSTDTQYF.

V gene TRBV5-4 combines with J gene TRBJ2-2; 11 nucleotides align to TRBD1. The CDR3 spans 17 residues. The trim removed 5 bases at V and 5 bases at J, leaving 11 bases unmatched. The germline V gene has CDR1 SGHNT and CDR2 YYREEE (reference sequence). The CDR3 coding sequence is TGTGCCAGCAGTTGGACAGGGGGCTCGAGAAGTACCGGGGAGCTGTTTTTT. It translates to CASSWTGGSRSTGELFF.

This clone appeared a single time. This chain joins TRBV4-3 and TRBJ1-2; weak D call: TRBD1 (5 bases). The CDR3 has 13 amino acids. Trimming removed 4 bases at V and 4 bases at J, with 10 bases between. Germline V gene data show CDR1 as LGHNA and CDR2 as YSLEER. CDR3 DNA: TGCGCCAGCAGCCGTCAGGGACGCTATGGCTACACCTTC. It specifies CASSRQGRYGYTF.

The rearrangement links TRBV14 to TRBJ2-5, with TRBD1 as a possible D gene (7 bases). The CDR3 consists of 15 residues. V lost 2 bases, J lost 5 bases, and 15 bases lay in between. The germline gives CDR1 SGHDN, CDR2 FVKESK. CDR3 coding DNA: TGTGCCAGCAGCCAACAGGGGGGCAACGATGAGACCCAGTACTTC. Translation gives CASSQQGGNDETQYF.